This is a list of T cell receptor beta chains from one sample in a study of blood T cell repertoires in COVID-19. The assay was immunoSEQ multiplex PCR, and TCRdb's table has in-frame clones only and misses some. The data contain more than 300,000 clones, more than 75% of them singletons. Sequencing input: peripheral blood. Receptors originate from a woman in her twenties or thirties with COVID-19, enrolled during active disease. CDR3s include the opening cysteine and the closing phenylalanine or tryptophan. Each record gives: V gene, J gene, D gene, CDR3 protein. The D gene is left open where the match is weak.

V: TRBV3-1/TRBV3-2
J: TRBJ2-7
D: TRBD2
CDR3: CASSQFPSGSPYEQYF

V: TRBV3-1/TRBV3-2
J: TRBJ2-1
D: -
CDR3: CASRSETGIYEQFF

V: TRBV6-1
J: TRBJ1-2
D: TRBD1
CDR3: CASSVSIGTGGGGYTF

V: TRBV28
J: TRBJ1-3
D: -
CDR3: CASSQWLAGNTIYF

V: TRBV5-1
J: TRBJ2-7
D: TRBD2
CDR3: CASSPGGGLDEQYF

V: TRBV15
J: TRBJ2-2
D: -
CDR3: CATSWRQTPTTGELFF

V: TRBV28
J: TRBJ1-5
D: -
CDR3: CASSPLGQPQHF

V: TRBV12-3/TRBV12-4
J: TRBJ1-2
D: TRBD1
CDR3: CASSQGQVYGYTF

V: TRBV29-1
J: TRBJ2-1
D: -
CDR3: CSVRSQGNEQFF

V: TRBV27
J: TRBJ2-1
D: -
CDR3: CASSLGDEQFF

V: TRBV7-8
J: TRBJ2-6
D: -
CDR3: CASSPPNSGANVLTF

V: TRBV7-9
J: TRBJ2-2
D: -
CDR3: CASSFSGGPTGELFF

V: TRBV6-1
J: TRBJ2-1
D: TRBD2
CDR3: CASSPTSGYNEQFF

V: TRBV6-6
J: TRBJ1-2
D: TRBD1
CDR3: CASSSPGQGFGGYTF

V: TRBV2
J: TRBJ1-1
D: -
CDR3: CASGGQTNTEAFF

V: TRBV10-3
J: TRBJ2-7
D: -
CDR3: CAISTGGFEQYF

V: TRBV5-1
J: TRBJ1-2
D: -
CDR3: CASSSAGAAYGYTF

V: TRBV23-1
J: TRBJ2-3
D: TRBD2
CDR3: CASSQRGGVRKTDTQYF

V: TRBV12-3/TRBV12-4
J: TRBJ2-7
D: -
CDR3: CASSSSPPYEQYF

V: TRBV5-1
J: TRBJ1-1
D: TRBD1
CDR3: CASGTGGTEAFF

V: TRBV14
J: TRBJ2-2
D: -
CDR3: CASSPKRGWAQTGELFF

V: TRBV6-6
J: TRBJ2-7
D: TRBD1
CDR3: CASRKTGTVPYEQYF

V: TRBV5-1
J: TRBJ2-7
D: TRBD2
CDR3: CASSSFSGRSYEQYF

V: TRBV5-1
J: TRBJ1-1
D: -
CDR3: CASNSGGTNTEAFF

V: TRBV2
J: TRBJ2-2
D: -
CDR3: CASRATVNTGELFF

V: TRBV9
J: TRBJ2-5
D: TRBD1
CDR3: CASGGPGQGFVETQYF

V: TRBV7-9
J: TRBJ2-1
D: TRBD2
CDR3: CASSSTSGTNEQFF

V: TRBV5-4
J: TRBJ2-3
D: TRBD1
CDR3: CASSRQGGTDTQYF